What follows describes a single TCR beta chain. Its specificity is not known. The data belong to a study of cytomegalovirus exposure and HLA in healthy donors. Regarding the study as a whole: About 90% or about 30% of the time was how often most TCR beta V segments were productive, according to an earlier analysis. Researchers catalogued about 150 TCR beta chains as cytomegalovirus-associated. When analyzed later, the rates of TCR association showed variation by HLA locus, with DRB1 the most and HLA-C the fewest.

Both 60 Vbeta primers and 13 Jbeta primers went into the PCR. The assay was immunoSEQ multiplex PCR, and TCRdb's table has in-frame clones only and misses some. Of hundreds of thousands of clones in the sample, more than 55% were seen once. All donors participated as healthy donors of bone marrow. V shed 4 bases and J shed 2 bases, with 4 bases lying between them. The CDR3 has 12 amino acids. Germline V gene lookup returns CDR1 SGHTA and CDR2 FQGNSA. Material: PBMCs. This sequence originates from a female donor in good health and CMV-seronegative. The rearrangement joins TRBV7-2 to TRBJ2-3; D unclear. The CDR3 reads CASSYSTDTQYF. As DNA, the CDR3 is TGTGCCAGCAGCTACTCCACAGATACGCAGTATTTT.